A selection of T cell receptor beta chains follows, all from one sample in a study of Ad26.COV2.S vaccination and SARS-CoV-2 variants. Using immunoSEQ multiplex PCR, the repertoire was profiled, and TCRdb retains in-frame clones only, with some absent. The top ten clones hold 3% to 4.5% of a sample with about 410,000 clones, approximately 86% of them seen once. The sample here was peripheral blood, taken in a trial of Ad26.COV2.S vaccine versus placebo. Receptors originate from a person between 18 and 59 years old who received the Ad26.COV2.S COVID-19 vaccine or a placebo. CDR3s include the opening cysteine and the closing phenylalanine or tryptophan. A D gene is named only where the DNA matches it firmly. For some rows the clone size is stated as once, few or many, or as a class when expanded; others skip it.

D,length,J,V,size,CDR3,DNA
-,15,TRBJ2-2,TRBV5-1,-,CASSFDWADTGELFF,TGCGCCAGCAGCTTCGACTGGGCGGACACCGGGGAGCTGTTTTTT
-,13,TRBJ1-1,TRBV30,-,CAWSRSENTEAFF,TGTGCCTGGAGTCGGAGCGAGAACACTGAAGCTTTCTTT
-,13,TRBJ2-2,TRBV6-5,-,CASSYPPPGELFF,TGTGCCAGCAGTTACCCCCCTCCCGGGGAGCTGTTTTTT
-,16,TRBJ1-4,TRBV14,few,CASSQEVWPTEGKLFF,TGTGCCAGCAGCCAAGAGGTCTGGCCCACAGAGGGAAAACTGTTTTTT
-,14,TRBJ1-2,TRBV2,-,CASSEPTVNYGYTF,TGTGCCAGCAGTGAACCCACGGTTAACTATGGCTACACCTTC
-,14,TRBJ2-5,TRBV6-5,-,CASSYSPGTETQYF,TGTGCCAGCAGTTACTCACCGGGGACAGAGACCCAGTACTTC
-,15,TRBJ1-5,TRBV5-1,once,CASSPGGRGGQPQHF,TGCGCCAGCAGTCCTGGGGGGCGCGGCGGTCAGCCCCAGCATTTT
-,20,TRBJ1-4,TRBV6-6,once,CASSQVGASGITATNEKLFF,TGTGCCAGCAGCCAAGTGGGCGCGTCAGGGATCACTGCAACTAATGAAAAACTGTTTTTT
-,15,TRBJ2-4,TRBV19,-,CASSVTGTTKNIQYF,TGTGCCAGTAGTGTAACAGGGACCACTAAAAACATTCAGTACTTC
-,15,TRBJ1-6,TRBV6-5,-,CASSYSKGTPTPLHF,TGTGCCAGCAGTTACTCGAAGGGGACACCTACACCCCTCCACTTT
TRBD2,15,TRBJ2-3,TRBV19,-,CASSLVAGGTDTQYF,TGTGCCAGTAGTCTGGTAGCGGGGGGCACAGATACGCAGTATTTT
-,18,TRBJ1-1,TRBV5-5,-,CASSLARWRRQDYHEAFF,TGTGCCAGCAGCTTGGCAAGGTGGAGGAGACAGGATTATCATGAAGCTTTCTTT
-,15,TRBJ1-4,TRBV27,-,CASSLRGNLVEKLFF,TGTGCCAGCAGTTTGCGGGGAAACCTTGTTGAAAAACTGTTTTTT
-,13,TRBJ2-7,TRBV27,-,CASRAAGRYEQYF,TGTGCCAGCAGAGCGGCAGGGCGATACGAGCAGTACTTC
-,13,TRBJ2-3,TRBV12-3/TRBV12-4,-,CASSSAGTDTQYF,TGTGCCAGCAGTTCGGCGGGGACCGATACGCAGTATTTT
-,13,TRBJ1-2,TRBV4-1,-,CASSQVPGYGYTF,TGCGCCAGCAGCCAAGTACCCGGCTATGGCTACACCTTC
-,14,TRBJ1-4,TRBV15,-,CATSREQTNEKLFF,TGTGCCACCAGCAGAGAACAGACTAATGAAAAACTGTTTTTT
-,13,TRBJ2-5,TRBV30,-,CAWSIGQKETQYF,TGTGCCTGGAGCATCGGACAAAAAGAGACCCAGTACTTC
-,13,TRBJ1-1,TRBV6-5,-,CASANSANTEAFF,TGTGCCTCCGCGAACTCCGCGAACACTGAAGCTTTCTTT
-,15,TRBJ1-5,TRBV7-8,-,CASSLGLMSNQPQHF,TGTGCCAGCAGCTTAGGACTTATGAGCAATCAGCCCCAGCATTTT
TRBD1,14,TRBJ2-1,TRBV6-5,-,CASSYFDRGNEQFF,TGTGCCAGCAGTTACTTTGACAGGGGGAATGAGCAGTTCTTC
-,14,TRBJ2-4,TRBV7-2,-,CASSPGLAKNIQYF,TGTGCCAGCAGCCCAGGACTAGCCAAAAACATTCAGTACTTC
-,14,TRBJ2-5,TRBV5-6,-,CASSLVSLGETQYF,TGTGCCAGCAGCTTGGTGTCCCTGGGAGAGACCCAGTACTTC
TRBD1,17,TRBJ1-2,TRBV4-1,-,CASSHSSRPGQGYGYTF,TGCGCCAGCAGTCACAGCAGCCGGCCGGGACAGGGATATGGCTACACCTTC
TRBD2,14,TRBJ2-1,TRBV4-1,once,CASSPGLAGDEQFF,TGCGCCAGCAGCCCTGGACTAGCGGGGGATGAGCAGTTCTTC
TRBD1,17,TRBJ1-1,TRBV18,-,CASSPPRGSYQNTEAFF,TGTGCCAGCTCACCACCCAGGGGGTCATACCAAAACACTGAAGCTTTCTTT
-,13,TRBJ1-1,TRBV6-2/TRBV6-3,-,CASSTAGYTEAFF,TGTGCCAGCAGTACCGCCGGGTACACTGAAGCTTTCTTT
TRBD2,16,TRBJ2-2,TRBV3-1/TRBV3-2,-,CASLSSGGTNTGELFF,TGTGCCAGCCTCAGTAGCGGGGGGACGAACACCGGGGAGCTGTTTTTT
-,14,TRBJ2-2,TRBV5-1,-,CASRRGREDGELFF,TGCGCCAGCAGGAGGGGCAGGGAGGACGGGGAGCTGTTTTTT
-,12,TRBJ2-2,TRBV12-3/TRBV12-4,once,CASGGATGELFF,TGTGCCAGCGGGGGGGCGACCGGGGAGCTGTTTTTT
TRBD1,13,TRBJ2-5,TRBV6-6,-,CASTGTGSETQYF,TGTGCCAGCACCGGGACAGGGAGCGAGACCCAGTACTTC
-,14,TRBJ2-7,TRBV2,-,CASSEDTYSYEQYF,TGTGCCAGCAGTGAGGACACTTACTCCTACGAGCAGTACTTC
-,13,TRBJ2-5,TRBV30,-,CAWSVRRGETQYF,TGTGCCTGGAGTGTACGCAGGGGAGAGACCCAGTACTTC
-,15,TRBJ1-4,TRBV18,-,CASSRGPATNEKLFF,TGTGCCAGCTCACGAGGACCGGCAACTAATGAAAAACTGTTTTTT
TRBD2,17,TRBJ2-5,TRBV19,-,CASSIDLASGGVETQYF,TGTGCCAGTAGTATAGATCTAGCTAGCGGGGGGGTCGAGACCCAGTACTTC
-,13,TRBJ2-1,TRBV19,-,CASSISSPVEQFF,TGTGCCAGTAGTATTTCGTCTCCTGTGGAGCAGTTCTTC
TRBD2,15,TRBJ2-1,TRBV11-3,-,CASSWTSGELNEQFF,TGTGCCAGCAGCTGGACTAGCGGAGAACTTAATGAGCAGTTCTTC
TRBD1,16,TRBJ1-2,TRBV24-1,-,CATSDHDRGANYGYTF,TGTGCCACCAGTGACCACGACAGGGGAGCTAACTATGGCTACACCTTC
-,14,TRBJ2-5,TRBV25-1,-,CASSELNTQETQYF,TGTGCCAGCAGTGAATTGAACACTCAAGAGACCCAGTACTTC
-,14,TRBJ1-6,TRBV18,-,CASSPTVYNSPLHF,TGTGCCAGCTCACCAACAGTCTATAATTCACCCCTCCACTTT
-,16,TRBJ2-7,TRBV6-2/TRBV6-3,-,CASSYLEPSLRYEQYF,TGTGCCAGCAGTTACCTGGAGCCAAGCCTGAGGTACGAGCAGTACTTC
-,11,TRBJ2-3,TRBV9,-,CASGLADTQYF,TGTGCCAGCGGTCTCGCAGATACGCAGTATTTT
-,13,TRBJ2-5,TRBV6-5,-,CASRWSGKETQYF,TGTGCCAGCAGATGGTCAGGGAAAGAGACCCAGTACTTC
-,14,TRBJ2-1,TRBV11-3,-,CASSFSPSGNEQFF,TGTGCCAGCAGCTTTTCGCCCAGCGGTAATGAGCAGTTCTTC
-,13,TRBJ2-7,TRBV6-5,-,CAVQKPGTYEQYF,TGTGCCGTACAAAAACCGGGGACCTACGAGCAGTACTTC
TRBD1,12,TRBJ1-1,TRBV13,-,CASSPGGPEAFF,TGTGCCAGCAGCCCAGGGGGGCCTGAAGCTTTCTTT
-,15,TRBJ2-5,TRBV4-1,-,CASSQEAEGGETQYF,TGCGCCAGCAGCCAAGAGGCAGAGGGAGGAGAGACCCAGTACTTC
TRBD1,16,TRBJ1-1,TRBV11-2,-,CASSLGEGTGVTEAFF,TGTGCCAGCAGCTTAGGGGAAGGGACAGGGGTGACTGAAGCTTTCTTT
-,14,TRBJ1-2,TRBV10-3,-,CAIREPGHNYGYTF,TGTGCCATCAGAGAACCTGGACACAACTATGGCTACACCTTC
TRBD1,17,TRBJ1-2,TRBV15,-,CATSRAMGTGPTYGYTF,TGTGCCACCAGCAGAGCGATGGGGACAGGGCCCACCTATGGCTACACCTTC
-,13,TRBJ1-1,TRBV5-1,-,CASSIQVNTEAFF,TGCGCCAGCAGCATACAGGTGAACACTGAAGCTTTCTTT
-,16,TRBJ1-2,TRBV11-2,many,CASSLDLDPRRWGYTF,TGTGCCAGCAGCTTAGACTTGGACCCAAGGAGGTGGGGCTACACCTTC
-,14,TRBJ2-3,TRBV5-1,-,CASSLGRSTDTQYF,TGCGCCAGCAGCTTGGGACGTAGCACAGATACGCAGTATTTT